This TCR beta chain comes out of a study of PD-1 blockade in classical Hodgkin lymphoma. Study overall: Patients were administered nivolumab (3 mg/kg intravenously) every 2 weeks. Study conclusions and caveats: Prior to therapy, complete responders displayed diversity much like that of newly diagnosed patients.

Data came from immunoSEQ multiplex PCR; TCRdb stores just in-frame clones and leaves some out. There are approximately 51,000 clones in the sample; approximately 73% occur only once, and approximately 15% lies in the top ten. This clone was found a few times. Its antigen is as yet unknown. All patients experienced relapse after autologous stem cell transplantation, and brentuximab vedotin exposure was variable. The V end was cut by 6 bases, the J end by 8 bases, with 11 bases between. CDR1 and CDR2 (germline): MNHEY, SMNVEV (reference sequence). This CDR3 is 12 amino acids long. The chain employs TRBV27 and TRBJ2-1, with D possibly TRBD1 on 5 matching bases. The specimen was peripheral blood mononuclear cells (PBMCs), collected before the second cycle of nivolumab. This TCR was sampled from a human donor with classical Hodgkin lymphoma. Written as DNA, the CDR3 is TGTGCCAGCAGAACAACAGGACATGAGCAGTTCTTC. Translated, it gives CASRTTGHEQFF.